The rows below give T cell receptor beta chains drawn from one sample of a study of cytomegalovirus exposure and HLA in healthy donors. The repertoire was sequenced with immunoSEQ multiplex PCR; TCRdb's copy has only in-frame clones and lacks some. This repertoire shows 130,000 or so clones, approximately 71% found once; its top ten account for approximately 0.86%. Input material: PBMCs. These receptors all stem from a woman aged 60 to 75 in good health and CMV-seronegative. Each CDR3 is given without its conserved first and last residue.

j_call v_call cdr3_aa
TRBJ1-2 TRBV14 ASSPVGGPVGYT
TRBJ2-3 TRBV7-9 ASSPGLSSTDTQY
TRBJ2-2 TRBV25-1 ASSDRGRTGELF
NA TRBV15 ATSRVETGAYEQY
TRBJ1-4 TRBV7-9 ASSPDSSEKLF
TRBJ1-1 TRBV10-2 ASRNWDRLGTDTEAF
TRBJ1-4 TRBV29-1 SVGTGTTNEKLF
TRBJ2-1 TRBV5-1 ASTGTSEGGEQF
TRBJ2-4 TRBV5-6 ASIKGRGKNIQY
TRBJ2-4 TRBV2 ASSEWRDNIQY
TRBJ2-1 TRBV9 ASSITSGGSYEQF
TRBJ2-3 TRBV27 ASSLWASGGTDTQY
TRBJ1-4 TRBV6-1 ASSDRDNEKLF
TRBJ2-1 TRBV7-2 ASSLLGVAGVEQF
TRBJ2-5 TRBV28 ASSPTGIQETQY
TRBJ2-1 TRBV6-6 ASSYGGGDHEQF
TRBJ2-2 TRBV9 ASSAGTSRGGELF
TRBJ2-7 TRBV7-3 ASSLFGSGVTTYEQY
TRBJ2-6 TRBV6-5 ASSYSPGGFHVLT
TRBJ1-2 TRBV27 ASGRQGAETNYGYT
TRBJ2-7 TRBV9 ASSGAGYEQY
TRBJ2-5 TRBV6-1 ASSERTGAQETQY
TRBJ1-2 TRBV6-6 ASSKGGRGNYGYT
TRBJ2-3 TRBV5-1 ASSLAGGTSTDTQY
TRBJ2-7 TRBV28 ACFRDRGYEQY
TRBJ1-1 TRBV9 ASSGGTYTEAF
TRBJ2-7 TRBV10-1 ASLLPGQGVMG
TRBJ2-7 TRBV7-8 ASSLIGLPNYEQY
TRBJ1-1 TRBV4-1 ASSPPSTSLAKENTEAF
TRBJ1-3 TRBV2 ASSVQAGSGNTIY
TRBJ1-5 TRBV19 ASSEDRASNQPQH
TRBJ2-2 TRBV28 ASSLFSLAELNTGELF
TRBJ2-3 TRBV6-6 ASSNGLAGADTQY
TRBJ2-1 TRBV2 ASRAGGYNEQF
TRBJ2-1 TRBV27 ASSLFGRGSYNEQF
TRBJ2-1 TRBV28 ASSWGTSGYNEQF
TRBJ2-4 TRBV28 ASLPPTSGIVGAKNIQY
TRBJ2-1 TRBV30 AWADGNEQF
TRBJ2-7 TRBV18 ASSRLAGGDEQY
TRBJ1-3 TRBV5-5 ASSLEMAGGGNTIY
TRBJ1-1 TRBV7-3 ASSLSMNTEAF
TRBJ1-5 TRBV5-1 ASSAGTGNQPQH
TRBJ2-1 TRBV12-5 ASARTGGNEQF
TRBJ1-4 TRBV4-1 ASSQHSATNEKLF
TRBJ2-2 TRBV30 ACRDRGFTGELF
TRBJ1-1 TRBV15 ATSRVRGITEAF
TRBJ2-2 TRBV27 ASRRQGAGTGELF
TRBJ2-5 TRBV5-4 ASSLATSGRARETQY
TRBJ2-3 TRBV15 ATSRAIDYSADTQY
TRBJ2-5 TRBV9 ASSKGLPKETQY
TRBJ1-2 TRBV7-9 SSSLAQSYGYT
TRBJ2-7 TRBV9 ASSPLDRGGYEQY
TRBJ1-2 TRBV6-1 ASSGGDYGYT
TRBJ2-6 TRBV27 ASSLSSGGYEYVLT
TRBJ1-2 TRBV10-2 ASGIEGDGYT
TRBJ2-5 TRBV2 ASSDPVGQKETQY
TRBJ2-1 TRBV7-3 ASSFNNEQF
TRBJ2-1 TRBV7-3 ASSSGTGGNNEQF
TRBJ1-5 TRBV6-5 ASSVDRSNQPQH